The text below deals with one T cell receptor beta chain. Its antigen is as yet unknown. The sample originates from a study of T cells in Graves' hyperthyroidism and ophthalmopathy. Aged 18 to 65, the patients had hyperthyroidism that was newly diagnosed and had lasted under 2 months. This blood was taken when hyperthyroidism was first diagnosed, before any ophthalmopathy symptoms existed. Between the trimmed V and J ends, which lost 4 bases and 1 base, there was a span of 7 bases. The CDR3 runs 12 residues. Per the germline V gene, CDR1 is SQVTM and CDR2 is ANQGSEA. Findings of the study overall: Blood also contained most expanded thyroid clonotypes above 0.001. A model built on 13 V-J features separated ophthalmopathy from stable hyperthyroidism.

RNA transcripts were the template for amplifying TCR beta CDR3 regions. Primed by the HTBI set, a first-round RT-PCR was run on the TCR CDR3. TCRdb called the multiplex PCR reads again in MiXCR, with one record for every CDR3 protein. The sample yields under 450,000 distinct CDR3 sequences, approximately 18% seen once. The chain uses TRBV29-1 and TRBJ1-1; D is ambiguous. This sequence was found in a woman aged 30 to 39 with Graves' hyperthyroidism that later progressed to Graves' ophthalmopathy. Sequencing input: blood. In DNA form, the CDR3 reads TGCAGCGTTGTTATATGGAACACTGAAGCTTTCTTT. Amino acid sequence: CSVVIWNTEAFF.